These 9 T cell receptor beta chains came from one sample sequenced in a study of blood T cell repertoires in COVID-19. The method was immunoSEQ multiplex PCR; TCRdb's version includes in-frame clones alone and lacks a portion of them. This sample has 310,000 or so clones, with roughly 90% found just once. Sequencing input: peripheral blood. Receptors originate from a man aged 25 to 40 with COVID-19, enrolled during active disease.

The CDR3: CASSIRGADTQYF. The DNA of the CDR3 is TGTGCCAGCAGCATCCGCGGCGCAGATACGCAGTATTTT. V is TRBV11-2 and J is TRBJ2-3, with D unclear. The CDR3 runs to 13 residues. Germline assignment: CDR1 SGHAT and CDR2 FQNNGV. V was shortened by 5 bases and J by 4 bases, with 10 bases between the two germline ends.

The CDR3 DNA sequence: TGTGCCAGCAGCCGGTCGACGGGACTCGTAAATGAGCAGTTCTTC. Translated, it gives CASSRSTGLVNEQFF. V is TRBV3-1 (or the pseudogene TRBV3-2) and J is TRBJ2-1; D possibly corresponds to TRBD2 (6 bases). CDR1 is LGHDT, CDR2 YNNKEL, per germline (reference sequence). V lost 4 bases and J 7 bases, leaving 17 bases between the germline ends. The CDR3 is made up of 15 amino acids.

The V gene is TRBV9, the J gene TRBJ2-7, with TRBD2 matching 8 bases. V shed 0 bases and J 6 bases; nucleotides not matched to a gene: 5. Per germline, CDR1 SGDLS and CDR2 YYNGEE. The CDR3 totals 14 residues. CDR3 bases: TGTGCCAGCAGCGTAGTCGCGGGAGGTCTCGAGCAGTACTTC. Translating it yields CASSVVAGGLEQYF.

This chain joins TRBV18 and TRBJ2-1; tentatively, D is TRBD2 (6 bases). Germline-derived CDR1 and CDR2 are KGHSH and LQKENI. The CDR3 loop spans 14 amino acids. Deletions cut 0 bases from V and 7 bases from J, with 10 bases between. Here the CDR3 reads CASSPPSSGNEQFF. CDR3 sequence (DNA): TGTGCCAGCTCACCACCGTCGAGCGGGAATGAGCAGTTCTTC.

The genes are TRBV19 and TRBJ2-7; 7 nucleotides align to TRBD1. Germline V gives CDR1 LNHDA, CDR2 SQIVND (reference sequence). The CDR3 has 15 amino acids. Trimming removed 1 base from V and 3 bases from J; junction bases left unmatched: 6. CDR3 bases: TGTGCCAGTAGTATAGGATACGGGACAGACTACGAGCAGTACTTC. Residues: CASSIGYGTDYEQYF.

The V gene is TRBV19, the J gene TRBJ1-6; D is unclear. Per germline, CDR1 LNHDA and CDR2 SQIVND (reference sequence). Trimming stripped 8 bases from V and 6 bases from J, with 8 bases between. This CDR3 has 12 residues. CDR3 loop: CASARSNSPLHF. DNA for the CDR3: TGTGCCAGTGCCCGGAGTAATTCACCCCTCCACTTT.

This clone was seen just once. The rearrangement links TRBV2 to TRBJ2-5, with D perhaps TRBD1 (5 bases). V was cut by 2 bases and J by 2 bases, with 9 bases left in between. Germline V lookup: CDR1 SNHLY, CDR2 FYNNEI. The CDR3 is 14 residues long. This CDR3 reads CASSERRGQETQYF. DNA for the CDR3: TGTGCCAGCAGTGAAAGAAGGGGTCAAGAGACCCAGTACTTC.

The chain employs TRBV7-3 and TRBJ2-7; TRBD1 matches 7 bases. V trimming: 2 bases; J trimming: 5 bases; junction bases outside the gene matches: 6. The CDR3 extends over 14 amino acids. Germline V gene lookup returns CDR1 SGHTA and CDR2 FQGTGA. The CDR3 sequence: CASSLGADRDEQYF. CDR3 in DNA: TGTGCCAGCAGCTTAGGGGCAGACAGGGACGAGCAGTACTTC.

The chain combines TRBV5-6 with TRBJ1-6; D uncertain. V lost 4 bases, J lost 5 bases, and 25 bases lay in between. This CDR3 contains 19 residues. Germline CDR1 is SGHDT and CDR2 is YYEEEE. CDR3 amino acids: CASSQLVPPFTVNNSPLHF. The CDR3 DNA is TGTGCCAGCAGCCAGCTTGTCCCTCCGTTTACAGTGAATAATTCACCCCTCCACTTT.